A selection of T cell receptor beta chains follows, all from one sample in a study of OX40 agonist ivuxolimab in advanced cancers. The data were produced by immunoSEQ multiplex PCR, yet TCRdb's version contains in-frame clones alone and is incomplete. Of around 70,000 clones in the sample, approximately 89% were seen once. The specimen was CD4+ or CD8+ T cells sorted from blood, collected in a trial of the OX40 agonist ivuxolimab. The receptor source for this set is an adult with an advanced solid tumor such as melanoma, head and neck, liver or kidney cancer. Both conserved end residues are part of each CDR3.

v_gene	CDR3aa
TRBV11-1	CASSSRLAEETQYF
TRBV7-6	CASSSRGPAEAFF
TRBV5-6	CASSFYGTGNTEAFF
TRBV6-6	CASSNGDRDYNEQFF
TRBV6-1	CASSVNRGRGEKLFF
TRBV6-1	CASSVGQGNSPLHF
TRBV10-3	CAISESGGLNTEAFF
TRBV7-6	CASGEGHTGELFF
TRBV11-2	CACLGGRAYNEQFF
TRBV30	CAWYRDPTDTQYF
TRBV5-4	CASSLERGPNTEAFF